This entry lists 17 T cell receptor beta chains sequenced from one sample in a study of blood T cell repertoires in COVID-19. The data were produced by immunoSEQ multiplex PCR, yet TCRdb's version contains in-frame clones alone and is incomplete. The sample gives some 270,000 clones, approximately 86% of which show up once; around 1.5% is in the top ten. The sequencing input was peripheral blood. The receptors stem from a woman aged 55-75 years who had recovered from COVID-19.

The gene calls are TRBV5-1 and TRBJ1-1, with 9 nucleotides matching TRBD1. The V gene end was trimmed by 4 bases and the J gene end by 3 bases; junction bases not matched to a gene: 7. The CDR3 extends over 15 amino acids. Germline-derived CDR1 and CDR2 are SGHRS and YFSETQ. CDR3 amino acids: CASSPLTGGYTEAFF. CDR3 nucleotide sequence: TGCGCCAGCAGCCCTTTGACAGGGGGGTACACTGAAGCTTTCTTT.

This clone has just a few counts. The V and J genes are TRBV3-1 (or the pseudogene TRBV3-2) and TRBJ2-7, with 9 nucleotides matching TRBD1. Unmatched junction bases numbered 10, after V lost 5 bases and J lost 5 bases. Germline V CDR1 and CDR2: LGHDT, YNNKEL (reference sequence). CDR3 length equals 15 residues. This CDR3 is CASSTSQGALHEQYF. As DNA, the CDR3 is TGTGCCAGCAGCACCTCACAGGGGGCCCTCCACGAGCAGTACTTC.

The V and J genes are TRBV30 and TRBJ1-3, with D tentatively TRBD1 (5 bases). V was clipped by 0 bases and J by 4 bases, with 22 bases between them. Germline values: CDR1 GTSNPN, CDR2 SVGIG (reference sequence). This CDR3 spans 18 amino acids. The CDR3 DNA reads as TGTGCCTGGAGTGTAACGGTGGGGCGCGTGGCGGGAGGAAACACCATATATTTT. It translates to CAWSVTVGRVAGGNTIYF. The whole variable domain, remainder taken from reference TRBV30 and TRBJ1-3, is SQTIHQWPATLVQPVGSPLSLECTVEGTSNPNLYWYRQAAGRGLQLLFYSVGIGQISSEVPQNLSASRPQDRQFILSSKKLLLSDSGFYLCAWSVTVGRVAGGNTIYFGEGSWLTVV.

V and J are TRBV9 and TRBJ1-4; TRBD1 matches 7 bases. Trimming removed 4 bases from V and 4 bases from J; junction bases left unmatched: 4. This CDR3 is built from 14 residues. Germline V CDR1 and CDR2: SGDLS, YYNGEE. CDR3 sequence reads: CASSQTGSNEKLFF. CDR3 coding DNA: TGTGCCAGCAGCCAGACAGGGAGTAATGAAAAACTGTTTTTT.

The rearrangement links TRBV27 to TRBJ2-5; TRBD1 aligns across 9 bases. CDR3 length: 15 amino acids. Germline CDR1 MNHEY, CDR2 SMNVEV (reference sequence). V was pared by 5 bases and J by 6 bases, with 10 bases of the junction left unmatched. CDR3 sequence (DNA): TGTGCCAGCAGTGACCGGGACAGGGAGGGAAAGACCCAGTACTTC. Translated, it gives CASSDRDREGKTQYF.

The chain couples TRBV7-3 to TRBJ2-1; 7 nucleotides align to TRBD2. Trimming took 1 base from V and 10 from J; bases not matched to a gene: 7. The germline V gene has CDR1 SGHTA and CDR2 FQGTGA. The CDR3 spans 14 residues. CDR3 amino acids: CASSLKGLRAEQFF. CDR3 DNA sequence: TGTGCCAGCAGCTTAAAGGGACTACGAGCGGAGCAGTTCTTC.

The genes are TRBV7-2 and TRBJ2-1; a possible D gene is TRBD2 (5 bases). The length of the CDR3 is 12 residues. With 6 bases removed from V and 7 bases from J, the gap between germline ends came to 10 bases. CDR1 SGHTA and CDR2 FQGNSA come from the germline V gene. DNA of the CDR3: TGTGCCAGCAGACTAGACGATAATGAGCAGTTCTTC. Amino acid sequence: CASRLDDNEQFF.

The DNA for the CDR3 is TGTGCCAGCAGCGAAAGACTTGACAGGGGGCGACAGCCCCAGCATTTT. It codes for CASSERLDRGRQPQHF. J is TRBJ1-5 and V is TRBV11-3, with TRBD1 identical over 10 bases. The V gene end was trimmed by 5 bases and the J gene end by 7 bases; junction bases not matched to a gene: 11. The germline gives CDR1 SGHNT, CDR2 YENEEA. The CDR3 consists of 16 residues.

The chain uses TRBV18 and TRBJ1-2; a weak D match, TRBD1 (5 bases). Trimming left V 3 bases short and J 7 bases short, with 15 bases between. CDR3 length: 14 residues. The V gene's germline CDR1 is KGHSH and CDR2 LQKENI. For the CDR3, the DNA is TGTGCCAGCTCACCCGACACCGGGCAGGGTGGCTACACCTTC. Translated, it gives CASSPDTGQGGYTF.

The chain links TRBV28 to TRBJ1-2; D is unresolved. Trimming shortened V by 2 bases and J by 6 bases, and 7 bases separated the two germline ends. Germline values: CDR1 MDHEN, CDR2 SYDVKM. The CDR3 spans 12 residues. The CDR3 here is CASSLVADGYTF. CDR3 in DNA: TGTGCCAGCAGTTTAGTGGCGGATGGCTACACCTTC.

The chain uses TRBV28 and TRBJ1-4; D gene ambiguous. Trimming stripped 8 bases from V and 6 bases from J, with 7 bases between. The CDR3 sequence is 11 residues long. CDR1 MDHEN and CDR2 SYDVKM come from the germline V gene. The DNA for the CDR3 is TGTGCCAGCGGGAGTTATGAAAAACTGTTTTTT. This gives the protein CASGSYEKLFF.

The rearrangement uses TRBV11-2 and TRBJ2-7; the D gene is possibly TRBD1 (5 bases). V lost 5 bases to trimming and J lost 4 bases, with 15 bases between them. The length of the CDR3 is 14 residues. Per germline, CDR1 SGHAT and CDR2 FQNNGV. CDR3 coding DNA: TGTGCCAGCAGCCCCAGTGTGTCAGGGTACGAGCAGTACTTC. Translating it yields CASSPSVSGYEQYF.

The CDR3 loop is CASSHTNEGGQPQHF. CDR3 sequence (DNA): TGTGCCAGCTCACACACAAATGAGGGAGGTCAGCCCCAGCATTTT. V usage is TRBV18 and J usage is TRBJ1-5; D unclear. Trimming shortened V by 4 bases and J by 6 bases, and 16 bases separated the two germline ends. The CDR3 sequence is 15 residues long. Germline CDR1 is KGHSH and CDR2 is LQKENI.

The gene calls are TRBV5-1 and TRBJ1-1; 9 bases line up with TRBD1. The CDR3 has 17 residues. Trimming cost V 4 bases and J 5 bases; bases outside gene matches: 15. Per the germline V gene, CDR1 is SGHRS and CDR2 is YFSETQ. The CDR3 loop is CASSAATGGPIETEAFF. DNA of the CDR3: TGCGCCAGCAGCGCTGCGACAGGGGGTCCGATCGAAACTGAAGCTTTCTTT. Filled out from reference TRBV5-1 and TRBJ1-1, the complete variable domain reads KAGVTQTPRYLIKTRGQQVTLSCSPISGHRSVSWYQQTPGQGLQFLFEYFSETQRNKGNFPGRFSGRQFSNSRSEMNVSTLELGDSALYLCASSAATGGPIETEAFFGQGTRLTVV.

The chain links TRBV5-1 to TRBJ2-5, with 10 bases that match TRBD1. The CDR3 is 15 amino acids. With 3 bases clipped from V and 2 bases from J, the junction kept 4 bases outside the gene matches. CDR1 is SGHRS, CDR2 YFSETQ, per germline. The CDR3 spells CASSYGQGGQETQYF. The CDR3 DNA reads TGCGCCAGCAGCTATGGACAGGGGGGACAAGAGACCCAGTACTTC.

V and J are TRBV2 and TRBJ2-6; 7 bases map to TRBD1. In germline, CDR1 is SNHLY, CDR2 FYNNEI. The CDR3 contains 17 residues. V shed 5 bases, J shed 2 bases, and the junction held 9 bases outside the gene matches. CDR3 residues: CASSPRGRLTGANVLTF. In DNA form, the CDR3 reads TGTGCCAGCAGTCCGAGGGGGCGCCTCACTGGGGCCAACGTCCTGACTTTC. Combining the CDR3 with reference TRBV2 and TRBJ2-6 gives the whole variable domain EPEVTQTPSHQVTQMGQEVILRCVPISNHLYFYWYRQILGQKVEFLVSFYNNEISEKSEIFDDQFSVERPDGSNFTLKIRSTKLEDSAMYFCASSPRGRLTGANVLTFGAGSRLTVL.

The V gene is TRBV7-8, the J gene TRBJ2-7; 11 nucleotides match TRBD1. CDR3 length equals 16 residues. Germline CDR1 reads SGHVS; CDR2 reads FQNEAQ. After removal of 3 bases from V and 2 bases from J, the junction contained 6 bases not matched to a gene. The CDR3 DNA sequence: TGTGCCAGCAGCTTCCTTGGACAGGGGGCCACCTACGAGCAGTACTTC. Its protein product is CASSFLGQGATYEQYF.